The 8 T cell receptor beta chains below come from one sample, sequenced in a study of post-analysis software for immune sequencing data. For these receptors, no antigen is known. The study's findings and limits: The study found TRBV5-6, TRBV5-1 and TRBV20-1 among five TRBV segments more frequent in patients than controls.

The TCR beta cDNA libraries carried unique molecular identifiers. TCRdb reprocessed the PCR reads via MiXCR and lists one record per CDR3 protein. The sample shows 650,000 to 900,000 distinct CDR3 sequences, about 45% of them seen only once. What was sequenced was blood. These receptors were taken from a girl aged 5 to 17 with multiple sclerosis.

The V gene is TRBV20-1, the J gene TRBJ2-7; 16 bases line up with TRBD2. Germline lookup yields CDR1 DFQATT and CDR2 SNEGSKA (reference sequence). The CDR3 covers 17 residues. V lost 0 bases and J lost 7; bases outside the gene matches: 9. CDR3 sequence reads: CSARDGGLAGGPGEQYF. In DNA, the CDR3 is TGCAGTGCTAGAGATGGGGGACTAGCGGGAGGGCCGGGTGAGCAGTACTTC.

The chain carries TRBV29-1 and TRBJ1-1; D not certain. Trimming took off 3 bases at V and 8 bases at J, with 10 bases between the two ends. The CDR3 length is 11 residues. CDR1 is SQVTM and CDR2 is ANQGSEA in the germline V gene. The CDR3 protein is CSVEGVAEAFF. The DNA for the CDR3 is TGCAGCGTTGAGGGTGTAGCAGAAGCTTTCTTT.

This clonotype was counted between two and nine times. This chain uses TRBV20-1 with TRBJ2-5, with D maybe TRBD1 (5 bases). Germline lookup yields CDR1 DFQATT and CDR2 SNEGSKA (reference sequence). The CDR3 has 15 residues. V shed 4 bases and J shed 4 bases, with 19 bases lying between them. CDR3 in DNA: TGCAGTGCTACCGCCTTGGGGTGGGGCCGAGAGACCCAGTACTTC. It yields the protein CSATALGWGRETQYF.

The chain recombines TRBV12-3 or TRBV12-4 with TRBJ1-5; perhaps TRBD1 as D (6 bases). The CDR3 totals 13 residues. Between the trimmed V and J ends, which lost 6 bases and 9 bases, there was a span of 15 bases. The CDR3 bases are TGTGCCAGCAGCGGACAGCGCACTCGGCCCCAGCATTTT. Protein product: CASSGQRTRPQHF.

This clonotype was seen a handful of times. The CDR3: CSAPTGTRNEQFF. The CDR3 region has the DNA TGCAGTGCCCCGACCGGGACTAGGAATGAGCAGTTCTTC. V usage is TRBV20-1 and J usage is TRBJ2-1; TRBD2 aligns across 8 bases. Germline values: CDR1 DFQATT, CDR2 SNEGSKA (reference sequence). The CDR3 covers 13 residues. J lost 7 bases, V lost 6 bases, and 8 bases had no gene match.

The rearrangement uses TRBV9 and TRBJ2-4; 7 positions agree with TRBD2. V was clipped by 0 bases and J by 5 bases; unmatched bases: 2. Germline V gene sequence: CDR1 SGDLS, CDR2 YYNGEE. The CDR3 totals 14 residues. CDR3 residues: CASSVAGGENIQYF. CDR3 coding DNA: TGTGCCAGCAGCGTAGCGGGGGGAGAAAACATTCAGTACTTC.

The chain is built from TRBV20-1 and TRBJ1-4, with D perhaps matching TRBD1 (5 bases). The CDR3 has 14 amino acids. Trimming pared 2 bases from V and 5 bases from J, leaving 12 bases between. Per the germline V gene, CDR1 is DFQATT and CDR2 is SNEGSKA (reference sequence). This CDR3 reads CSARLTVTNEKLFF. CDR3 bases: TGCAGTGCTAGATTGACAGTGACAAATGAAAAACTGTTTTTT.

In its sample, this clonotype was seen a few times. This sequence joins TRBV15 and TRBJ2-1; D is possibly TRBD1 (7 bases). V was clipped by 1 base and J by 13 bases, with 14 bases between them. CDR1 is LNHNV and CDR2 is YYDKDF in the germline V gene (reference sequence). The length of the CDR3 is 13 residues. The CDR3 is CATSRGAGQPQFF. In DNA, the CDR3 is TGTGCCACCAGCAGAGGGGCGGGACAGCCCCAGTTCTTC.